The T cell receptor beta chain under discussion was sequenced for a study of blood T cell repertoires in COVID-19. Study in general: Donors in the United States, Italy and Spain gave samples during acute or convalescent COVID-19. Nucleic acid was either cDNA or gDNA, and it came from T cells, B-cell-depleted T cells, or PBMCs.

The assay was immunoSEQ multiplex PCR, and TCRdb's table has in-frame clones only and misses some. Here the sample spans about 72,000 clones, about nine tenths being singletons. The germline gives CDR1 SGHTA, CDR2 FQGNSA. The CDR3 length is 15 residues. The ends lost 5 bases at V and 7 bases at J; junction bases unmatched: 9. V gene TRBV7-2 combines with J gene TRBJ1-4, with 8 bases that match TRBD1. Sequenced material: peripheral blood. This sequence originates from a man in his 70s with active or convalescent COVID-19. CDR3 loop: CASSRTQGALEKLFF. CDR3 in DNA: TGTGCCAGCAGCCGGACCCAGGGGGCGCTTGAAAAACTGTTTTTT.